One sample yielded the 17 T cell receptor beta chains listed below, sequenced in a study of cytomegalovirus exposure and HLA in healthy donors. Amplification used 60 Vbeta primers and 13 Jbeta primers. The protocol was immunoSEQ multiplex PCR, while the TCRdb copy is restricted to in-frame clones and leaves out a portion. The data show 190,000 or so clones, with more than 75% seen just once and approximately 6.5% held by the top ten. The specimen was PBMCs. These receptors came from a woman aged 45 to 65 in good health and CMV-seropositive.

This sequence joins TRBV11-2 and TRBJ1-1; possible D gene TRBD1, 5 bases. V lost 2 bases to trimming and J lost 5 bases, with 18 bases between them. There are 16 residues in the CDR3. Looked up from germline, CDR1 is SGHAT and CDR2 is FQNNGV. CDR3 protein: CASSLRTRGGITEAFF. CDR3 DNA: TGTGCCAGCAGCTTAAGAACCCGCGGGGGGATTACTGAAGCTTTCTTT.

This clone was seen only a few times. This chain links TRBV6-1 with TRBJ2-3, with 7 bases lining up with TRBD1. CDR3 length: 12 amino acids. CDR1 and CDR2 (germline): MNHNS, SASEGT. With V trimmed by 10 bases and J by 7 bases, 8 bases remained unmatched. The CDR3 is CATLSTGYTQYF. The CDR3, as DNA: TGTGCCACCCTCTCGACAGGGTATACGCAGTATTTT.

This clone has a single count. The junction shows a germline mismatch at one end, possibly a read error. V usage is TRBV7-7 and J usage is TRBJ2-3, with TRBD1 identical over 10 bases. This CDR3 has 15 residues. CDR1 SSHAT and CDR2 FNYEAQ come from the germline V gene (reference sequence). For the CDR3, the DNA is TGTGCTAGCAGCCCGGGGACAGGGGGCACAGATACGCAGTATTTT. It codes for CASSPGTGGTDTQYF.

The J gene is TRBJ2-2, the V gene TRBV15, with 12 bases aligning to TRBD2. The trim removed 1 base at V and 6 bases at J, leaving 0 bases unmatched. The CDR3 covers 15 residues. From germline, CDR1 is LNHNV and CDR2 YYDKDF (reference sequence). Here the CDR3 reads CATSRGLAGAGELFF. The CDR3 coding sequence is TGTGCCACCAGCAGAGGACTAGCGGGGGCCGGGGAGCTGTTTTTT.

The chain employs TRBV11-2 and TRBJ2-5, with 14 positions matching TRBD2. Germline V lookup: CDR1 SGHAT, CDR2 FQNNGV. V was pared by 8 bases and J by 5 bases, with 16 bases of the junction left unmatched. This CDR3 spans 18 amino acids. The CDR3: CASSRRGTSGRSIETQYF. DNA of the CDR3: TGTGCCAGCTCCCGAAGGGGGACTAGCGGGAGATCTATTGAGACCCAGTACTTC.

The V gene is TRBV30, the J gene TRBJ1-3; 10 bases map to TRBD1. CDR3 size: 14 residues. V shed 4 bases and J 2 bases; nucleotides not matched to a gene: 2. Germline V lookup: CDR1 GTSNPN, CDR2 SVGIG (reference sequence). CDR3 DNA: TGTGCCTGGACAGACAGGGGGCCTGGAAACACCATATATTTT. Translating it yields CAWTDRGPGNTIYF.

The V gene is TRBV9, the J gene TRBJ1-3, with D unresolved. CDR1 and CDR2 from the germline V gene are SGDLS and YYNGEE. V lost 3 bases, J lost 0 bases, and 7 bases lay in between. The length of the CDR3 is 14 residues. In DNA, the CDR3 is TGTGCCAGCAGCGCTTGGAGCTCTGGAAACACCATATATTTT. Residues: CASSAWSSGNTIYF.

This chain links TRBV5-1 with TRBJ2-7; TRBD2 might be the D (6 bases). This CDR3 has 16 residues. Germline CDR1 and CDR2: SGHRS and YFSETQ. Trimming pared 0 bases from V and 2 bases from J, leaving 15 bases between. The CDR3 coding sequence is TGCGCCAGCAGCTTGGAACCGGTCGGGGGACCCTACGAGCAGTACTTC. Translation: CASSLEPVGGPYEQYF.

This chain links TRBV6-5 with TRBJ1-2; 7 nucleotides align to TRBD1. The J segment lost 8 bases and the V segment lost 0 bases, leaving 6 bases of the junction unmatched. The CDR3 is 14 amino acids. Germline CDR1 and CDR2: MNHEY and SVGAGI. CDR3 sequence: CASSYSTQGDGYTF. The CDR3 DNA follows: TGTGCCAGCAGTTACTCGACCCAGGGGGACGGCTACACCTTC.

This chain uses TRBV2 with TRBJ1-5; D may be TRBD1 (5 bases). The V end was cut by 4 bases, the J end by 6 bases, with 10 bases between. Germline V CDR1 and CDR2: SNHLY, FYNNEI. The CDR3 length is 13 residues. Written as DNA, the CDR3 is TGTGCCAGCAGTGGACAGCCGGGTCAGCCCCAGCATTTT. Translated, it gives CASSGQPGQPQHF.

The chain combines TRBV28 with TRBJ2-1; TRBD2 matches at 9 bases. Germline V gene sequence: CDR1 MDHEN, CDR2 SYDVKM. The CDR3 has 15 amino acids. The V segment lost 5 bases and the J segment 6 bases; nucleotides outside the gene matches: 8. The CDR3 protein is CASSPPGRGGNEQFF. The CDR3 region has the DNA TGTGCCAGCAGTCCCCCCGGGCGGGGGGGCAATGAGCAGTTCTTC.

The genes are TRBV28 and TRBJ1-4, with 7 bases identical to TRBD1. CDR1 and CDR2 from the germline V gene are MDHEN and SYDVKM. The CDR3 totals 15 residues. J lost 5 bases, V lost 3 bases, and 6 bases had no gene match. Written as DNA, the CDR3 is TGTGCCAGCAGTTTCGGGGACAGCCGAAATGAAAAACTGTTTTTT. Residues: CASSFGDSRNEKLFF.

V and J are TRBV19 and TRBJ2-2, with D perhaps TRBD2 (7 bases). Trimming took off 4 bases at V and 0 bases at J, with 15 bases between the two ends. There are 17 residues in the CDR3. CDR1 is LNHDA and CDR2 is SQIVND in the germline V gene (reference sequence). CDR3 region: CASSTTGGYANTGELFF. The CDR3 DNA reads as TGTGCCAGTAGTACAACGGGGGGCTACGCGAACACCGGGGAGCTGTTTTTT.

CDR3 nucleotides: TGTGCCAGCTCACCGTCTTCGGACAGGGTCTACGAGCAGTACTTC. This gives the protein CASSPSSDRVYEQYF. The genes are TRBV18 and TRBJ2-7; 8 positions match TRBD1. The CDR3 is made up of 15 amino acids. Germline values: CDR1 KGHSH, CDR2 LQKENI. The V and J ends lost 3 bases and 3 bases, in that order; junction bases with no gene match: 7.

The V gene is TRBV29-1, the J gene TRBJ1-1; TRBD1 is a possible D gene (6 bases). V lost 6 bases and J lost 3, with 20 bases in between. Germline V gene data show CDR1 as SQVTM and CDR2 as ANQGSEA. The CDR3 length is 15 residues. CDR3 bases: TGCAGCGTCGTCCCGGGACAAGTACCGGACACTGAAGCTTTCTTT. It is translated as CSVVPGQVPDTEAFF.

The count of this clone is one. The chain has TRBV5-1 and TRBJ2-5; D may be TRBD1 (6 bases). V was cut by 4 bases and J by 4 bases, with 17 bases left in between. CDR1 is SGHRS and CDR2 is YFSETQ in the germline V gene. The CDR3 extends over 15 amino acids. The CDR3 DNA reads TGCGCCAGCAGCCCCCCTGTGGGGGCGGGAGAGACCCAGTACTTC. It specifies CASSPPVGAGETQYF.

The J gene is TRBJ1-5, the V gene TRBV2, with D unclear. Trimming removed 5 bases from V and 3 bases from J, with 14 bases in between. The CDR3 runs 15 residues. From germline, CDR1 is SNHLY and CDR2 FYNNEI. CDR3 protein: CASSTGEGPNQPQHF. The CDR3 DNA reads TGTGCCAGCAGTACCGGGGAAGGGCCCAATCAGCCCCAGCATTTT. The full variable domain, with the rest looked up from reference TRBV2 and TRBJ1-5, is EPEVTQTPSHQVTQMGQEVILRCVPISNHLYFYWYRQILGQKVEFLVSFYNNEISEKSEIFDDQFSVERPDGSNFTLKIRSTKLEDSAMYFCASSTGEGPNQPQHFGDGTRLSIL.